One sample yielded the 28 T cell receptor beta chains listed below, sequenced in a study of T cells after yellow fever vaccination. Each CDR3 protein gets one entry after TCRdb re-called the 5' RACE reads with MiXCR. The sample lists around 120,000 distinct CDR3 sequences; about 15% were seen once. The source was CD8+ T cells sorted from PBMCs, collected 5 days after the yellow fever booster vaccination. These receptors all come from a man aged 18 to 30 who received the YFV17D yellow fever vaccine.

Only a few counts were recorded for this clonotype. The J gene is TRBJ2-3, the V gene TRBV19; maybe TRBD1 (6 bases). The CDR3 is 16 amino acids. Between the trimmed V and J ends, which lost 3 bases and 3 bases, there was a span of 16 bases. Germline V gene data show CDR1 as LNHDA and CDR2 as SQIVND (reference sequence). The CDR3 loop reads CASSISSTGLTDTQYF. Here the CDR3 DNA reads TGTGCCAGTAGTATTTCTAGTACAGGGTTGACAGATACGCAGTATTTT. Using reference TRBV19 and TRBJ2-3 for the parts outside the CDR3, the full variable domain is DGGITQSPKYLFRKEGQNVTLSCEQNLNHDAMYWYRQDPGQGLRLIYYSQIVNDFQKGDIAEGYSVSREKKESFPLTVTSAQKNPTAFYLCASSISSTGLTDTQYFGPGTRLTVL.

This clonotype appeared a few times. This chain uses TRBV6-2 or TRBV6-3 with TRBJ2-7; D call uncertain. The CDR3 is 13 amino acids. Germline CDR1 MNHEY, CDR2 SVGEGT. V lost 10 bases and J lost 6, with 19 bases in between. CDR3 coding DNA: TGTGCCACCGGTCGCGGTCTTGTCGGCGAGCAGTACGTC. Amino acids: CATGRGLVGEQYV.

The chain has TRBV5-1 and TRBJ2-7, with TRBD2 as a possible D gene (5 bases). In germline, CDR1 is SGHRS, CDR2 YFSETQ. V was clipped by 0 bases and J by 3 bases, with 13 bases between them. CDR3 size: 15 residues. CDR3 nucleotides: TGCGCCAGCAGCTTGGGTCACACGGGGAGCTACGAGCAGTACTTC. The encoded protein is CASSLGHTGSYEQYF.

The CDR3 sequence: CASSFSGSPNQPQHF. In nucleotides, the CDR3 is TGTGCCAGCAGTTTCAGCGGGTCCCCCAATCAGCCCCAGCATTTT. The genes are TRBV6-5 and TRBJ1-5; D gene ambiguous. CDR1 and CDR2 from the germline V gene are MNHEY and SVGAGI. The CDR3 length is 15 residues. Deletions cut 4 bases from V and 3 bases from J, with 13 bases between.

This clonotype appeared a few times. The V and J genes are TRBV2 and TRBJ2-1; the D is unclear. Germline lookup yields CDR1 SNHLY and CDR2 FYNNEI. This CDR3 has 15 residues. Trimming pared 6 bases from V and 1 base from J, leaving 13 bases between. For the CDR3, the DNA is TGTGCCAGCAGGACGGACGGAAGTTCCTACAATGAGCAGTTCTTC. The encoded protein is CASRTDGSSYNEQFF.

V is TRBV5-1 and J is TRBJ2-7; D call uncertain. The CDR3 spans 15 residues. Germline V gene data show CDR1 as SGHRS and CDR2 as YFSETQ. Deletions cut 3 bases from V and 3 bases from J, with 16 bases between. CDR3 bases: TGCGCCAGCAGCTCATCAGCACTGGGGATCTACGAGCAGTACTTC. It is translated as CASSSSALGIYEQYF.

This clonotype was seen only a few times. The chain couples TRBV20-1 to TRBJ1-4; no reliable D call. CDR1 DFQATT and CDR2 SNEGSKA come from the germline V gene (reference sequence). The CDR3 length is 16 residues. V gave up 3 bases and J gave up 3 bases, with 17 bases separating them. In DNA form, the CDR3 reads TGCAGTGCTAGGGACCTACAGTCCCCAGCTAATGAAAAACTGTTTTTT. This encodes CSARDLQSPANEKLFF.

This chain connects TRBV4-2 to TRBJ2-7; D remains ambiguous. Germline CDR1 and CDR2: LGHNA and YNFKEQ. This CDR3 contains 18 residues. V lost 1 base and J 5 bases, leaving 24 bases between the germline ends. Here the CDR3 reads CASSQVHSVVGRWHEQYF. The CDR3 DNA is TGTGCCAGCAGCCAAGTCCACTCAGTTGTCGGTCGTTGGCACGAGCAGTACTTC.

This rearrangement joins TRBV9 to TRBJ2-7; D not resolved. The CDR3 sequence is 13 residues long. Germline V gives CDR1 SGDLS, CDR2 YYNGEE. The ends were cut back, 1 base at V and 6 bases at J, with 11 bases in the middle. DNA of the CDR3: TGTGCCAGCAGCGTATTGTCGTCCAGCGAGCAGTACTTC. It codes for CASSVLSSSEQYF.

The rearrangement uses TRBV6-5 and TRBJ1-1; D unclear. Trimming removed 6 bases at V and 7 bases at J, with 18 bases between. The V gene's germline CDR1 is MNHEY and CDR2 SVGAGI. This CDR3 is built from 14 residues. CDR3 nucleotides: TGTGCCAGCAGCTCAGACTCAACTGGGAGTGAAGCTTTCTTT. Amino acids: CASSSDSTGSEAFF.

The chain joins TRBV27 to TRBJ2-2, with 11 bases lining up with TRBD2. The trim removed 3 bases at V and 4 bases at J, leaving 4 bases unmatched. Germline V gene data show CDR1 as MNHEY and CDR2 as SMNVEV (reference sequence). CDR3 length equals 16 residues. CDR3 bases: TGTGCCAGCAGTTTGACTAGCGGGGTGGTCACCGGGGAGCTGTTTTTT. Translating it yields CASSLTSGVVTGELFF.

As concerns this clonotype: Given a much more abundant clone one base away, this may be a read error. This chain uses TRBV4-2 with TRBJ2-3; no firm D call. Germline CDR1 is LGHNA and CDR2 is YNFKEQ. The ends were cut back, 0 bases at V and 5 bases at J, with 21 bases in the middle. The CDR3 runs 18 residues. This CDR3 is CASSQDGPLPLLLDTQYF. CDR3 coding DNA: TGTGCCAGCAGCCAAGATGGGCCCCTCCCGCTACTGTTAGATACGCAGTATTTT.

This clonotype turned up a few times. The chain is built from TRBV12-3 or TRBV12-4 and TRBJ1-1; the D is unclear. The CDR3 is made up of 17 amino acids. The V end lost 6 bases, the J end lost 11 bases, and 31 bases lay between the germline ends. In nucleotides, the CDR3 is TGTGCCAGCAGGAAGAGCCCCAGCCAGGTAGAGACCCTGGGGGCTTTCTTT. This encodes CASRKSPSQVETLGAFF.

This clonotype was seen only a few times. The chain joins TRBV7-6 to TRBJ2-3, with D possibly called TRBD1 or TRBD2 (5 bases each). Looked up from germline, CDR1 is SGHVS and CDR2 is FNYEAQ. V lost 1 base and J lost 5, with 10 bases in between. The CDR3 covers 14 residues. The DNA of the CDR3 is TGTGCCAGCAGCTTAGGCAGGGAGATAGATACGCAGTATTTT. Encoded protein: CASSLGREIDTQYF.

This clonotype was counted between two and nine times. CDR3 nucleotides: TGCGCCAGCAGCTCCGGACAGGAGGTCCGCGAGCAGTACTTC. Protein product: CASSSGQEVREQYF. This chain uses TRBV4-1 with TRBJ2-7, with 7 bases identical to TRBD1. J was trimmed by 6 bases and V by 5 bases; bases with no gene match: 10. The CDR3 is 14 amino acids. CDR1 is MGHRA and CDR2 is YSYEKL in the germline V gene.

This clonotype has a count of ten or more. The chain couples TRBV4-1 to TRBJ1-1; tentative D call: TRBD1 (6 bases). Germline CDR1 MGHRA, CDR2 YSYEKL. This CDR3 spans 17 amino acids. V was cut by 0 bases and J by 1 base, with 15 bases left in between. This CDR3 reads CASSQEAPGGRNTEAFF. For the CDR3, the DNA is TGCGCCAGCAGCCAAGAGGCGCCCGGGGGGCGGAACACTGAAGCTTTCTTT.

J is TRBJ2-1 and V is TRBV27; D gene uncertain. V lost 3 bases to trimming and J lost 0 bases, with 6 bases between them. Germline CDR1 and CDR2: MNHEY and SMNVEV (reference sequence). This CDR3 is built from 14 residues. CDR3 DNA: TGTGCCAGCAGTTTCTACAGCTCCTACAATGAGCAGTTCTTC. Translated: CASSFYSSYNEQFF.

The CDR3 sequence is CASSSRGDRADTQYF. The DNA for the CDR3 is TGTGCCAGCAGCTCTAGGGGGGACCGGGCAGATACGCAGTATTTT. This sequence joins TRBV9 and TRBJ2-3, with D perhaps matching TRBD1 or TRBD2 (6 bases each). Germline lookup yields CDR1 SGDLS and CDR2 YYNGEE. The V and J ends lost 4 bases and 4 bases respectively, with 16 bases between them. This CDR3 is built from 15 residues.

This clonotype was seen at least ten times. CDR3 region: CASSQDPQGGYGYTF. CDR3 nucleotides: TGCGCCAGCAGCCAAGATCCACAGGGGGGCTATGGCTACACCTTC. The gene calls are TRBV4-3 and TRBJ1-2, with TRBD1 matching over 8 bases. After removal of 0 bases from V and 4 bases from J, the junction contained 4 bases not matched to a gene. Germline values: CDR1 LGHNA, CDR2 YSLEER. The CDR3 totals 15 residues.

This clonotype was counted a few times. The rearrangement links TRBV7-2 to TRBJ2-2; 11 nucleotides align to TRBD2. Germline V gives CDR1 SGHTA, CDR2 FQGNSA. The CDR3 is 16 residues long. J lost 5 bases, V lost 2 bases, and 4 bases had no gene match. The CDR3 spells CASSLLPSGGTGELFF. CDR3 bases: TGTGCCAGCAGCTTATTGCCTAGCGGGGGGACCGGGGAGCTGTTTTTT.

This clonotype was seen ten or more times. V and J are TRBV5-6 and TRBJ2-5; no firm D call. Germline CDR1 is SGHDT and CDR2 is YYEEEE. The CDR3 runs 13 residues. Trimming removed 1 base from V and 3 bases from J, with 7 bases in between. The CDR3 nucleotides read TGTGCCAGCAGCTTGTTACTCGAAGAGACCCAGTACTTC. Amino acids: CASSLLLEETQYF. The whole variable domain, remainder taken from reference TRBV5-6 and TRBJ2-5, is DAGVTQSPTHLIKTRGQQVTLRCSPKSGHDTVSWYQQALGQGPQFIFQYYEEEERQRGNFPDRFSGHQFPNYSSELNVNALLLGDSALYLCASSLLLEETQYFGPGTRLLVL.

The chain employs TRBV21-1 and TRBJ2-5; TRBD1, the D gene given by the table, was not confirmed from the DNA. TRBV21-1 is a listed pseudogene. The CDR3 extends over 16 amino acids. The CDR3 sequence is CASSKEWGRGRETQYF. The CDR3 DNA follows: TGTGCCAGCAGCAAAGAATGGGGTAGGGGACGCGAGACCCAGTACTTC.

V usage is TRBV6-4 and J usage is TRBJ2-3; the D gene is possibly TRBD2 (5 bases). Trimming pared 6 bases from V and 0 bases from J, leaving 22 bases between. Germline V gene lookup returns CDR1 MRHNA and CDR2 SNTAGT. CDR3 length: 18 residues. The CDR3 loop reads CASSALAGGLASTDTQYF. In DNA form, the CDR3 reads TGTGCCAGCAGCGCCCTAGCCGGCGGGCTGGCTAGCACAGATACGCAGTATTTT.

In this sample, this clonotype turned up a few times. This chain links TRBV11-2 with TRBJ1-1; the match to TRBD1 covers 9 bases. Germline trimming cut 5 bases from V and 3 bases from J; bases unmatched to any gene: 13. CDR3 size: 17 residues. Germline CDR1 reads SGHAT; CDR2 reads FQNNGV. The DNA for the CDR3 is TGTGCCAGCAGCCCGCGGACAGGGGATTCGGGGGACACTGAAGCTTTCTTT. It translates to CASSPRTGDSGDTEAFF. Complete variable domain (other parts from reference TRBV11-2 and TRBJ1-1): EAGVAQSPRYKIIEKRQSVAFWCNPISGHATLYWYQQILGQGPKLLIQFQNNGVVDDSQLPKDRFSAERLKGVDSTLKIQPAKLEDSAVYLCASSPRTGDSGDTEAFFGQGTRLTVV.

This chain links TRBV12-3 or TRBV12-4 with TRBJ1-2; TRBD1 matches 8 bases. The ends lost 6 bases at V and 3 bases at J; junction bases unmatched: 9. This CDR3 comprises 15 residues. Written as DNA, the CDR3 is TGTGCCAGCAGATCCGAGACAGGGGCCCACTATGGCTACACCTTC. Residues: CASRSETGAHYGYTF.

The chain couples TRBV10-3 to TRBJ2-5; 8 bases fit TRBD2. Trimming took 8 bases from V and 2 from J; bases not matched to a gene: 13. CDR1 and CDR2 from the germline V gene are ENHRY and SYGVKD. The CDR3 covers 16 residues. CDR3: CAIGPGAGVEQETQYF. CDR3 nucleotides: TGTGCCATCGGCCCGGGAGCGGGGGTAGAGCAAGAGACCCAGTACTTC.

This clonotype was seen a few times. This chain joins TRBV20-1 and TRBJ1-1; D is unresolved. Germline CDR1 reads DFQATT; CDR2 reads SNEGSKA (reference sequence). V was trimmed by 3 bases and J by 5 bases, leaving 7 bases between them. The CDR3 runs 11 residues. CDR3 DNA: TGCAGTGCTAGGCTGGGAACTGAAGCTTTCTTT. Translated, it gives CSARLGTEAFF.

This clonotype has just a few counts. The CDR3 protein is CASISGTHEQYF. Written as DNA, the CDR3 is TGCGCCAGCATCTCCGGGACACACGAGCAGTACTTC. The V call is TRBV10-2, the J call TRBJ2-7, with D perhaps matching TRBD1 (6 bases). The CDR3 covers 12 residues. The germline gives CDR1 WSHSY, CDR2 SAAADI. Trimming cost V 7 bases and J 5 bases, with 12 bases left between them.